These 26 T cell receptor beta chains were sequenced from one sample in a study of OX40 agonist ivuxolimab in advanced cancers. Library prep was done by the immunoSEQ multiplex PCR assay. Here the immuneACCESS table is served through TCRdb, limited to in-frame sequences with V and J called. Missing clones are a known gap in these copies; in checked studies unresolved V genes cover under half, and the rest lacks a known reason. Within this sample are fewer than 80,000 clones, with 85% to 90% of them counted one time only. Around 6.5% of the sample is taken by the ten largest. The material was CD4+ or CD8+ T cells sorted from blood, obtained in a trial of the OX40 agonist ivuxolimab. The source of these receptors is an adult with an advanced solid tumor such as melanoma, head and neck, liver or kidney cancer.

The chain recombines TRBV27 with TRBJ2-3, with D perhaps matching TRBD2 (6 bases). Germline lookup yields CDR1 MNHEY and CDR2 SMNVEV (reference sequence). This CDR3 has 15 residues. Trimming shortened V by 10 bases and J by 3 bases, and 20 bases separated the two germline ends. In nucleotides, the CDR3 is TGTGCCACTTGCGAGGTGGGGGGACGGACAGATACGCAGTATTTT. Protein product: CATCEVGGRTDTQYF.

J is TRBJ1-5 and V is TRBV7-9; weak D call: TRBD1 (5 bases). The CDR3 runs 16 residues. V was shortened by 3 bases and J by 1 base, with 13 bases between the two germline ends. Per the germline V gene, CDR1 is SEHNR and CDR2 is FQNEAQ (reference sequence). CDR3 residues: CASSFHSGVSNQPQHF. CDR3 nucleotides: TGTGCCAGCAGCTTCCACTCGGGGGTCAGCAATCAGCCCCAGCATTTT.

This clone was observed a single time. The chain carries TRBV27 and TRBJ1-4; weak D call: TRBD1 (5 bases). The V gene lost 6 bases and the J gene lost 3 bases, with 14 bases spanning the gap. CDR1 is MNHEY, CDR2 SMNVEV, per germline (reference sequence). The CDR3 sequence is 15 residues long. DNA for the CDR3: TGTGCCAGCAGAACAATTACAGGAGCTAATGAAAAACTGTTTTTT. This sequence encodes CASRTITGANEKLFF.

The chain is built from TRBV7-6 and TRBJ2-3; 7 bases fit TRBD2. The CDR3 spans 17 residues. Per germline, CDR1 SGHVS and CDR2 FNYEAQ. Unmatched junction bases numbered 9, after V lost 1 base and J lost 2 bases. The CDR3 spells CASSLVAAGEATDTQYF. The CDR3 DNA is TGTGCCAGCAGCTTAGTAGCGGCGGGGGAGGCCACAGATACGCAGTATTTT.

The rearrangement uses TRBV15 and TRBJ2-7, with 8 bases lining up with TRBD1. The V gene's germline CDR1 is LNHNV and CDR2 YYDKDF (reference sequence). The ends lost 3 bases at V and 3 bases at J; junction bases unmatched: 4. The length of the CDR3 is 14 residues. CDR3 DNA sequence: TGTGCCACCAGCAGCGACAGGGGAAGCTACGAGCAGTACTTC. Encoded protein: CATSSDRGSYEQYF.

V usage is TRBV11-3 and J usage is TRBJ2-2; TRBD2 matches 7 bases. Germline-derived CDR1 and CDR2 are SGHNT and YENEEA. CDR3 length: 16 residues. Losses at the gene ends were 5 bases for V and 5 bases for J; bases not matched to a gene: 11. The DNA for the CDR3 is TGTGCCAGCAGCCAGTTTCTGGCGGGAGTAACCGGGGAGCTGTTTTTT. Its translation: CASSQFLAGVTGELFF.

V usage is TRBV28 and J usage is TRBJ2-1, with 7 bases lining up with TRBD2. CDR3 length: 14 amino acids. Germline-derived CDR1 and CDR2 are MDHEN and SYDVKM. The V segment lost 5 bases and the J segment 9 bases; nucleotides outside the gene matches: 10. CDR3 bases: TGTGCCAGCAGTCTCCGGACTAGGGTGGGTGAGCAGTTCTTC. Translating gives CASSLRTRVGEQFF.

This chain's CDR3 is CASSQGTETYEQYF. The CDR3 coding sequence is TGCGCCAGCAGCCAAGGAACAGAGACCTACGAGCAGTACTTC. The V and J genes are TRBV4-3 and TRBJ2-7, with D unresolved. V was pared by 1 base and J by 2 bases, with 9 bases between. Germline V gene sequence: CDR1 LGHNA, CDR2 YSLEER. The CDR3 consists of 14 residues.

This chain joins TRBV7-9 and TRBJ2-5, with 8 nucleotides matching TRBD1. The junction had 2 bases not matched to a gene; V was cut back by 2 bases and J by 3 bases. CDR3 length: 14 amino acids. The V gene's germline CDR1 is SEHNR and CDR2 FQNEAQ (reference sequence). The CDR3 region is CASSLKQGEETQYF. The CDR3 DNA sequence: TGTGCCAGCAGCTTAAAACAGGGGGAAGAGACCCAGTACTTC.

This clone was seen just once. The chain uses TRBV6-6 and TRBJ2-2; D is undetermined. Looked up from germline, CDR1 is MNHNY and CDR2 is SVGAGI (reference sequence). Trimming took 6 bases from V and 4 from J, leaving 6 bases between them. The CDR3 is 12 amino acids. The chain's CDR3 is CASSPSTGELFF. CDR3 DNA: TGTGCCAGCAGCCCTAGCACCGGGGAGCTGTTTTTT.

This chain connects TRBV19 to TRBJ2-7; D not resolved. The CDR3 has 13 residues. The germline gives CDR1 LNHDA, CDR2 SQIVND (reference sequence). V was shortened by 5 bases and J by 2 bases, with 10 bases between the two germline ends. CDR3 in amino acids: CASSHSLTYEQYF. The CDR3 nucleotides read TGTGCCAGTAGTCACAGCTTAACCTACGAGCAGTACTTC.

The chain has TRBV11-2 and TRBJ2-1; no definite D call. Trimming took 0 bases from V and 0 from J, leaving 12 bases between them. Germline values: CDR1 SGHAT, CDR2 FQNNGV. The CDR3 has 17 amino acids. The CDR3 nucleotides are TGTGCCAGCAGCTTAGAATGGCAGACGAGCTCCTACAATGAGCAGTTCTTC. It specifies CASSLEWQTSSYNEQFF.

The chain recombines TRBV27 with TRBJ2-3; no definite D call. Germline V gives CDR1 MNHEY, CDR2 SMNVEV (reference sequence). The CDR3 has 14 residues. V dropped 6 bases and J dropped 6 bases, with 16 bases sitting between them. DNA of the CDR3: TGTGCCAGCAGCGGCCTCGGACCGCGTGATACGCAGTATTTT. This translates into CASSGLGPRDTQYF.

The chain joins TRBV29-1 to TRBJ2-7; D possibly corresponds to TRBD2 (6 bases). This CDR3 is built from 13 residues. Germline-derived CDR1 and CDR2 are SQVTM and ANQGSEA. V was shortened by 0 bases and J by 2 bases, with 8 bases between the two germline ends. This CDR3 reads CSVEEREPYEQYF. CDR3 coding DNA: TGCAGCGTTGAAGAGCGGGAACCCTACGAGCAGTACTTC.

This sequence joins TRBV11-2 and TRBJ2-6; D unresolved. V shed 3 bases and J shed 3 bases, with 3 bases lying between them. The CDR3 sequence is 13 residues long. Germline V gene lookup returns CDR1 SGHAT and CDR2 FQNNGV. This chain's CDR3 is CASSLSGANVLTF. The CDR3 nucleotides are TGTGCCAGCAGCTTGAGTGGGGCCAACGTCCTGACTTTC.

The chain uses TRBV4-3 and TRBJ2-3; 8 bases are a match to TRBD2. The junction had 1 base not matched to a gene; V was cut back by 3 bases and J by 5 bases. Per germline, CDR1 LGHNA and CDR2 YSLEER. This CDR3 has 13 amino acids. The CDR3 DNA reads TGCGCCAGCAGCCAGACTAGCGTAGATACGCAGTATTTT. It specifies CASSQTSVDTQYF.

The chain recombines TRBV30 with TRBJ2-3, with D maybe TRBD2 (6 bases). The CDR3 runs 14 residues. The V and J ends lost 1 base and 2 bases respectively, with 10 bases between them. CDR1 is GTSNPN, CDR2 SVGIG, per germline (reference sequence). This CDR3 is CAWSGTGDTDTQYF. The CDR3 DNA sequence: TGTGCCTGGAGTGGAACGGGGGACACAGATACGCAGTATTTT. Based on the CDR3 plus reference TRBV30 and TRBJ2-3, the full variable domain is SQTIHQWPATLVQPVGSPLSLECTVEGTSNPNLYWYRQAAGRGLQLLFYSVGIGQISSEVPQNLSASRPQDRQFILSSKKLLLSDSGFYLCAWSGTGDTDTQYFGPGTRLTVL.

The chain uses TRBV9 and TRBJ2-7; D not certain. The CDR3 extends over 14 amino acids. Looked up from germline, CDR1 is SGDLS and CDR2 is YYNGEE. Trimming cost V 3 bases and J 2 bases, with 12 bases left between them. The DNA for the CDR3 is TGTGCCAGCAGCGAACAACTAAAGCCCTACGAGCAGTACTTC. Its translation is CASSEQLKPYEQYF.

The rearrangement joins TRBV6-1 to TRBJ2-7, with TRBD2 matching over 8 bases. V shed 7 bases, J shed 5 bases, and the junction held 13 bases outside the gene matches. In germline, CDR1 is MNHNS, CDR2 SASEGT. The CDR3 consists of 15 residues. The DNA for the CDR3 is TGTGCCAGCACCGATGCGGGAGGAGTGGGCCACGAGCAGTACTTC. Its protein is CASTDAGGVGHEQYF.

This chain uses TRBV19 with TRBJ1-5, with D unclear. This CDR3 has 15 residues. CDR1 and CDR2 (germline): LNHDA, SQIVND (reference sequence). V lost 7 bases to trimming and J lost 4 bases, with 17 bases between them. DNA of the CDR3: TGTGCCAGTACCACGGAGGACCGATTAAATCAGCCCCAGCATTTT. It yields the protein CASTTEDRLNQPQHF.

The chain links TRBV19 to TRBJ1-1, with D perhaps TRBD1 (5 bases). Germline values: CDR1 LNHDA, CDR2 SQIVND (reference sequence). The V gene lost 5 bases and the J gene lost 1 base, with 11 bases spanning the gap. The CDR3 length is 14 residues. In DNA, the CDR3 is TGTGCCAGTAGTGTGGGACGTTGGAACACTGAAGCTTTCTTT. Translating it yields CASSVGRWNTEAFF.

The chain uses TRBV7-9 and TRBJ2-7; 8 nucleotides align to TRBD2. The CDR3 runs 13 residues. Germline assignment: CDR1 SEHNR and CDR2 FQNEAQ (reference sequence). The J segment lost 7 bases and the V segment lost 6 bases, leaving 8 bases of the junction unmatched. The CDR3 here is CASRGSGAGEQYF. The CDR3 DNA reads TGTGCCAGCAGAGGTAGCGGGGCGGGGGAGCAGTACTTC.

CDR3 DNA sequence: TGTGCCAGCAGCTCAGCGGGGGAGCAGTTCTTC. Its translation: CASSSAGEQFF. This chain links TRBV7-6 with TRBJ2-1; TRBD2 matches at 7 bases. Germline V gene sequence: CDR1 SGHVS, CDR2 FNYEAQ. CDR3 length: 11 residues. The junction had 1 base not matched to a gene; V was cut back by 4 bases and J by 10 bases.

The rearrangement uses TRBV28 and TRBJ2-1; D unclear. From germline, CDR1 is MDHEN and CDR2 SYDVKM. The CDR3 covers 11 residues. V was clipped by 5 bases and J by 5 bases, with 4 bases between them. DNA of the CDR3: TGTGCCAGCAGTGATAACAATGAGCAGTTCTTC. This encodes CASSDNNEQFF.

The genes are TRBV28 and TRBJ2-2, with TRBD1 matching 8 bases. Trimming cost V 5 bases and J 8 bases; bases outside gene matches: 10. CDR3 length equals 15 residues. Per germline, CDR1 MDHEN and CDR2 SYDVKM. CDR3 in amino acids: CASSPIRGRSGELFF. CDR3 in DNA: TGTGCCAGCAGTCCCATCAGGGGGCGTTCGGGGGAGCTGTTTTTT.

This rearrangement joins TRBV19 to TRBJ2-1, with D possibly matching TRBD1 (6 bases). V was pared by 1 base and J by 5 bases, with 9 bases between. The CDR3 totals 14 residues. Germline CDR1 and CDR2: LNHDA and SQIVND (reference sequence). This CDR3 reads CASSIVDRNNEQFF. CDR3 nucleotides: TGTGCCAGTAGTATAGTTGACAGGAACAATGAGCAGTTCTTC.